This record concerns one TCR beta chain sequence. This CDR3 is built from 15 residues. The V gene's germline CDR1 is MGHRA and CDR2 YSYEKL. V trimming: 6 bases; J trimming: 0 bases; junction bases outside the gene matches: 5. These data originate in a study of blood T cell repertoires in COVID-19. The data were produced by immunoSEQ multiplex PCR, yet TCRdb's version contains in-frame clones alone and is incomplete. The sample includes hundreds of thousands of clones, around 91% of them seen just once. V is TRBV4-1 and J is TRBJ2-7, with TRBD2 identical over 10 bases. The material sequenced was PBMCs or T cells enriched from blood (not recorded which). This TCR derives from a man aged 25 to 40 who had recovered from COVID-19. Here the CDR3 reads CASRPGTSDSYEQYF. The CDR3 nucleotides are TGCGCCAGCAGACCCGGGACTAGCGACTCCTACGAGCAGTACTTC.